This TCR beta chain was captured in a study of blood T cells in healthy people across ages. The CDR3 is 16 residues long. Germline CDR1 is DFQATT and CDR2 is SNEGSKA (reference sequence). Trimming cost V 3 bases and J 1 base, with 16 bases left between them. This clonotype appeared many times. PCR was performed a second time for about 7 to 12 cycles using a sample-barcoded 5' primer and a J-beta primer mix. TCRdb redid the calling of the 5' RACE reads with MiXCR, one entry per CDR3 protein. The sample yields about 1.7 million distinct CDR3 sequences, 28% seen once. This rearrangement joins TRBV20-1 to TRBJ2-4; D unclear. The clonotype originates from a woman aged 25 to 45 in good health. The sequencing input was blood. The CDR3 region is CSARSSGSYAKNIQYF. CDR3 nucleotides: TGCAGTGCTAGGAGTTCCGGTTCATATGCCAAAAACATTCAGTACTTC.